These 16 T cell receptor beta chains originate from one sample sequenced in a study of T cell repertoires in cytomegalovirus infection. TCRdb recomputed calls from the reads with MiXCR, one row per CDR3 protein. The sample gives a few hundred thousand distinct CDR3 sequences, around a third of which show up once; roughly 16% is in the top ten. Their antigens remain unidentified. This specimen was cultured PBMCs, taken from culture after CMV antigen stimulation. These receptors all stem from a human donor in good health (CMV status not recorded). Some clones in this sample may be carry-over from other donors' samples.

In this sample, this clonotype turned up many times. The chain links TRBV7-2 to TRBJ2-3, with a tentative D call TRBD2 (5 bases). The CDR3 is 14 amino acids. Germline V CDR1 and CDR2: SGHTA, FQGNSA. Trimming removed 0 bases at V and 4 bases at J, with 8 bases between. CDR3 nucleotides: TGTGCCAGCAGCTTAGCGCGGGTGGCAGATACGCAGTATTTT. Protein sequence: CASSLARVADTQYF.

This clonotype has more than one count but fewer than ten. The chain recombines TRBV7-2 with TRBJ2-1, with D unresolved. The CDR3 covers 12 residues. V lost 1 base and J lost 9, with 7 bases in between. Germline CDR1 and CDR2: SGHTA and FQGNSA. The CDR3 sequence is CASSLEWGEQFF. As DNA, the CDR3 is TGTGCCAGCAGCTTAGAATGGGGTGAGCAGTTCTTC.

The V and J genes are TRBV6-8 and TRBJ2-5; possible D gene TRBD1, 7 bases. V lost 5 bases to trimming and J lost 5 bases, with 15 bases between them. CDR1 is MNHGY, CDR2 SAAAGT, per germline. This CDR3 comprises 14 residues. Here the CDR3 reads CASSLLARGETQYF. Written as DNA, the CDR3 is TGTGCCAGCAGTCTACTAGCCAGGGGGGAGACCCAGTACTTC.

The gene calls are TRBV18 and TRBJ1-2; D remains unclear. Deletions cut 3 bases from V and 2 bases from J, with 13 bases between. Per germline, CDR1 KGHSH and CDR2 LQKENI. This CDR3 spans 15 amino acids. The CDR3 sequence is CASSPRLEENYGYTF. In DNA form, the CDR3 reads TGTGCCAGCTCACCTAGGTTGGAGGAGAACTATGGCTACACCTTC.

This chain connects TRBV18 to TRBJ1-1, with D tentatively TRBD1 (5 bases). Trimming shortened V by 1 base and J by 4 bases, and 13 bases separated the two germline ends. CDR1 is KGHSH, CDR2 LQKENI, per germline. The CDR3 sequence is 15 residues long. The CDR3 DNA is TGTGCCAGCTCACCACTCCAGGGTGGGGGCACTGAAGCTTTCTTT. Translation: CASSPLQGGGTEAFF.

The gene calls are TRBV4-1 and TRBJ2-3; D possibly uses TRBD1 or TRBD2 (5 bases each). CDR1 is MGHRA and CDR2 is YSYEKL in the germline V gene. The CDR3 covers 14 residues. V was trimmed by 4 bases and J by 4 bases, leaving 12 bases between them. CDR3 DNA sequence: TGCGCCAGCAGCCGAGGGGCTTGGCCAGATACGCAGTATTTT. Amino acid sequence: CASSRGAWPDTQYF.

This CDR3 is CATSDLKSWSGGTDTQYF. The CDR3 coding sequence is TGTGCCACCAGTGATTTAAAGAGTTGGTCTGGGGGAACAGATACGCAGTATTTT. The rearrangement links TRBV24-1 to TRBJ2-3; tentatively, D is TRBD1 or TRBD2 (5 bases each). This CDR3 spans 18 amino acids. Germline V gene data show CDR1 as KGHDR and CDR2 as SFDVKD. With 1 base removed from V and 3 bases from J, the gap between germline ends came to 19 bases.

This chain uses TRBV11-2 with TRBJ1-4; D call uncertain. The CDR3 is made up of 14 amino acids. Germline CDR1 SGHAT, CDR2 FQNNGV. Trimming removed 4 bases at V and 7 bases at J, with 13 bases between. The CDR3 reads CASSSQLSGEKLFF. CDR3 DNA: TGTGCCAGCAGCTCTCAACTATCGGGTGAAAAACTGTTTTTT.

This chain joins TRBV12-3 or TRBV12-4 and TRBJ1-2, with a weak D call TRBD1 (6 bases). V lost 5 bases, J lost 6 bases, and 22 bases lay in between. The CDR3 spans 16 residues. DNA of the CDR3: TGTGCCAGCAGTAATTCACAGGGATCCGGCTTTAATGGCTACACCTTC. It translates to CASSNSQGSGFNGYTF.

This clonotype was found many times. V gene TRBV7-2 combines with J gene TRBJ2-3; weak D call: TRBD2 (5 bases). The CDR3 has 16 residues. Trimming cost V 5 bases and J 0 bases, with 15 bases left between them. Germline loops: CDR1 SGHTA, CDR2 FQGNSA. The CDR3: CASSPEDSWSTDTQYF. The CDR3 bases are TGTGCCAGCAGCCCCGAGGACTCGTGGAGCACAGATACGCAGTATTTT.

Only a few counts were recorded for this clonotype. The V call is TRBV6-1, the J call TRBJ1-5; D gene unclear. CDR1 is MNHNS and CDR2 is SASEGT in the germline V gene. The CDR3 consists of 14 residues. With 0 bases removed from V and 6 bases from J, the gap between germline ends came to 9 bases. This chain's CDR3 is CASSEAGSLQPQHF. CDR3 nucleotides: TGTGCCAGCAGTGAAGCGGGGAGCCTTCAGCCCCAGCATTTT.

The rearrangement uses TRBV7-9 and TRBJ2-3; weak D call: TRBD2 (6 bases). Germline-derived CDR1 and CDR2 are SEHNR and FQNEAQ (reference sequence). CDR3 size: 17 residues. Between the trimmed V and J ends, which lost 5 bases and 0 bases, there was a span of 18 bases. In nucleotides, the CDR3 is TGTGCCAGCAGCCGAACCGGGACTGCTAAAAGCACAGATACGCAGTATTTT. Protein product: CASSRTGTAKSTDTQYF.

This clonotype was counted between two and nine times. The chain is built from TRBV7-2 and TRBJ2-1; D ambiguous. The length of the CDR3 is 12 residues. V dropped 3 bases and J dropped 8 bases, with 8 bases sitting between them. Germline assignment: CDR1 SGHTA and CDR2 FQGNSA. The CDR3 is CASSFPFDEQFF. As DNA, the CDR3 is TGTGCCAGCAGCTTTCCATTCGATGAGCAGTTCTTC.

The chain carries TRBV7-2 and TRBJ2-3; 14 nucleotides align to TRBD2. Germline V lookup: CDR1 SGHTA, CDR2 FQGNSA. With V trimmed by 5 bases and J by 5 bases, 6 bases remained unmatched. This CDR3 is built from 16 residues. CDR3 sequence: CASSVGLAGGIDTQYF. Here the CDR3 DNA reads TGTGCCAGCAGCGTCGGACTAGCGGGAGGTATAGATACGCAGTATTTT.

This clonotype was counted ten times or more. The chain is built from TRBV28 and TRBJ2-5; 14 positions match TRBD2. The CDR3 totals 18 residues. Looked up from germline, CDR1 is MDHEN and CDR2 is SYDVKM. The junction had 13 bases not matched to a gene; V was cut back by 6 bases and J by 4 bases. The CDR3 is CASSRGTSGRKWVETQYF. CDR3 nucleotides: TGTGCCAGCAGCCGAGGGACTAGCGGGAGAAAGTGGGTAGAGACCCAGTACTTC. The full variable domain, completed using reference TRBV28 and TRBJ2-5, is DVKVTQSSRYLVKRTGEKVFLECVQDMDHENMFWYRQDPGLGLRLIYFSYDVKMKEKGDIPEGYSVSREKKERFSLILESASTNQTSMYLCASSRGTSGRKWVETQYFGPGTRLLVL.

V gene TRBV6-8 combines with J gene TRBJ1-1; D might be TRBD1 (5 bases). The CDR3 has 13 amino acids. The ends were cut back, 0 bases at V and 8 bases at J, with 10 bases in the middle. The V gene's germline CDR1 is MNHGY and CDR2 SAAAGT. The CDR3, as DNA: TGTGCCAGCAGTTACTCGTCCAAGGGGGAAGCTTTCTTT. The encoded protein is CASSYSSKGEAFF.